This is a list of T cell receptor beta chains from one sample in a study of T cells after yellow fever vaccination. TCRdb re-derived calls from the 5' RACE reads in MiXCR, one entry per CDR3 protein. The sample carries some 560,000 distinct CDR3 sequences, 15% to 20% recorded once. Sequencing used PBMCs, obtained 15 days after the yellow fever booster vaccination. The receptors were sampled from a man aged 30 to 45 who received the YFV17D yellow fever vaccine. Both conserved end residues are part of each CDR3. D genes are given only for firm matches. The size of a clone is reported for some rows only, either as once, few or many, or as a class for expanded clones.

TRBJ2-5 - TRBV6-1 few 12 TGTGCCAGCAGAACAGACAAAGAGACCCAGTACTTC CASRTDKETQYF
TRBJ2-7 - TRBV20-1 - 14 TGCAGTGCTAGAGACCCCGGATCCTCCTACGAGCAGTACTTC CSARDPGSSYEQYF
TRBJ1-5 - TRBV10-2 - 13 TGCGCCAGCATGAGAACAGGGAACCAGCCCCAGCATTTT CASMRTGNQPQHF
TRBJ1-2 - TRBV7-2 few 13 TGTGCCAGCAGCTTAAGTCTGGACTATGGCTACACCTTC CASSLSLDYGYTF
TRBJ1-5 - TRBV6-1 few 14 TGTGCCAGCAGCCGGGACAATAGCAATCAGCCCCAGCATTTT CASSRDNSNQPQHF
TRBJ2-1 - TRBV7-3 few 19 TGTGCCAGCAGCTTAACCGTTCGTTCCGGGGGACACTCCTACAATGAGCAGTTCTTC CASSLTVRSGGHSYNEQFF
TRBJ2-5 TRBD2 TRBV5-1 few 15 TGCGCCAGCACCCCCGGGGGGGCCCAACAAGAGACCCAGTACTTC CASTPGGAQQETQYF
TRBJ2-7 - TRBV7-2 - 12 TGTGCCAGCAGCCCCCAAGGGTTTGAGCAGTACTTC CASSPQGFEQYF
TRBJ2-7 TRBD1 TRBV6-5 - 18 TGTGCCAGCAGTTACTCTCGGACCGGGACAGGGGCCCCCTCCGAGCAGTACTTC CASSYSRTGTGAPSEQYF
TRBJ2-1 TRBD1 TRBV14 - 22 TGTGCCAGCTCATCCGCCTCCGGGACAGGGAGGCCCCGGACTAGGATTCTTGGTGAGCAGTTCTTC CASSSASGTGRPRTRILGEQFF
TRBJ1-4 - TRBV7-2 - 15 TGTGCCAGCAGCTTAGAGGGCGGGGGCCTTGAAAAACTGTTTTTT CASSLEGGGLEKLFF
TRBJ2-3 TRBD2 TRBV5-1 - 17 TGCGCCAGCAGCACTGGAGGCCTAGCGGGGAACACAGATACGCAGTATTTT CASSTGGLAGNTDTQYF
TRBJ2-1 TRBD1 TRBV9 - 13 TGTGCCAGCAGTGGACAGGGGGGGAATGAGCAGTTCTTC CASSGQGGNEQFF
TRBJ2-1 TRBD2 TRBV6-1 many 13 TGTGCCAGCAGTGGACTAGCGGTCAATGAGCAGTTCTTC CASSGLAVNEQFF
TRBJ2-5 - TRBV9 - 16 TGTGCCAGCAGCTCCTATGGCAGGTCGCCTCGGGAGACCCAGTACTTC CASSSYGRSPRETQYF
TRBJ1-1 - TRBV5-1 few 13 TGCGCCAGCAGCTTGTCGGGGGCGCCGGGCGCTTTCTTT CASSLSGAPGAFF
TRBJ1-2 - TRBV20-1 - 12 TGCAGTGCTAGTGGGTCAGCCTATGGCTACACCTTC CSASGSAYGYTF
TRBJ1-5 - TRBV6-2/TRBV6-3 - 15 TGTGCCAGCAGTTACACTCAGGGGTTGAATCAGCCCCAGCATTTT CASSYTQGLNQPQHF
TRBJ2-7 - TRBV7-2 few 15 TGTGCCAGCAGCTTAGGTGCAGGATTAAACTACGAGCAGTACTTC CASSLGAGLNYEQYF
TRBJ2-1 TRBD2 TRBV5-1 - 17 TGCGCCAGCAGCTTGGGTCCTAGCGGGGGTACCTACAATGAGCAGTTCTTC CASSLGPSGGTYNEQFF
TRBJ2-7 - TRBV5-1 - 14 TGCGCCAGCAGCCAGCAGGGGTTGATCGACGAGCAGTACTTC CASSQQGLIDEQYF
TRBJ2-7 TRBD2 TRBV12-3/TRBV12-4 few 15 TGTGCCAGCAGGGCGGGAGGGCCGCGGTCCTACGAGCAGTACTTC CASRAGGPRSYEQYF
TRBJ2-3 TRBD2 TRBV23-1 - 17 TGCGCCAGCAGTCAATTGCCGGGACTAGCGGTCACAGATACGCAGTATTTT CASSQLPGLAVTDTQYF
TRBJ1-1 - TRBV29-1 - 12 TGCAGCGTTGACGGGGGTCGAACTGAAGCTTTCTTT CSVDGGRTEAFF